The source of this T cell receptor (beta chain) is a study of cytomegalovirus exposure and HLA in healthy donors. The study drew the donors from its approximately 110-subject validation cohort, separate from the roughly 710-subject first cohort. This clone was found once. The CDR3 totals 17 residues. From germline, CDR1 is SGHTA and CDR2 FQGNSA. The J segment lost 5 bases and the V segment lost 0 bases, leaving 9 bases of the junction unmatched. Data came from immunoSEQ multiplex PCR; TCRdb stores just in-frame clones and leaves some out. Altogether tens of thousands of clones are present, roughly 92% being singletons, with the ten largest covering around 1.1%.

This receptor was taken from a young woman in good health and CMV-seropositive. Sequenced input: PBMCs. This chain links TRBV7-2 with TRBJ2-3, with 9 bases matching TRBD2. CDR3 nucleotides: TGTGCCAGCAGCTTAGCCCCGGCGGGAGGGCCTTTAGATACGCAGTATTTT. Protein: CASSLAPAGGPLDTQYF.